This TCR beta chain comes out of a study of T cell responses to AZD1222 COVID-19 vaccine (dated by TCRdb to the early 2020s). Regarding the study in general: AZD1222 recipients with second doses at about 4 weeks or about 12 weeks were pooled, because spike-specific TCR depth and breadth did not differ between schedules. TCR sequencing covered fewer than 250 trial participants: about 210 given two doses of AZD1222 and some 25 given two doses of MenACWY control vaccine. Trial participants were enrolled by age into subgroups of 18-55, 56-69 and 70-plus years, and around 150, 28 and 57 TCR-sequenced participants, respectively, were included in these subgroups.

The time point label of this sample denotes: baseline before first vaccination. Samples from vaccinated people were obtained from the UK trials COV001 and COV002, which included a single-blind randomized controlled phase 2/3 trial of AZD1222 (ChAdOx1 nCoV-19) in healthy adults. Trial participant PBMC samples were collected at day 0 and day 28 after the second dose for TCRbeta chain sequencing. The CDR3 regions of human TCRbeta chains were analyzed by immunosequencing. On the authors' methods: TCRs in the repertoires were matched against a reference library of SARS-CoV-2-specific TCRs that had been generated with the MIRA antigen-specificity platform. Breadth was defined as the fraction of unique TCRs that were SARS-CoV-2-associated, and depth was defined as the fraction of total T cells that were SARS-CoV-2-associated. Using the MIRA data, each spike-specific TCR was mapped to the spike region that the TCR reacts to and placed in a CD4 or CD8 class. Log10-transformed breadth and depth values were compared by one-way ANOVA with Sidak's multiple comparisons tests. In TCRdb, the immuneACCESS table is reduced to in-frame sequences with V and J assigned. These tables do not hold every clone; where another copy was compared, an unresolved V gene accounts for under half, and the others remain unexplained. V and J calls and clone size are given by that table; D and trimming were obtained from the DNA. Present in this sample are 89,000 or so clones, about 86% of which were seen just once. The ten largest clonotypes hold about 8% of the sample.

General conclusions and limits of the study: Epitopes outside the regions mutated in the B.1.351 and B.1.1.7 variants were reportedly recognized by nearly half of the unique spike-specific TCRs. Most participants were white British and females outnumbered males, and the authors suggested that clonal diversity may have been underestimated. Conclusions about previously exposed vaccinees are limited, since just a handful of AZD1222 recipients were seropositive for SARS-CoV-2 at baseline. The vaccine-associated CD4 TCRs covered the entire spike protein, and the dominant responses fell in regions 160-218 and 743-854. The 56-69-year group was small, and its depth increase did not reach significance, likely because of low power. After two AZD1222 doses, spike-specific TCR breadth and depth were significantly higher than at day 0 and than in MenACWY recipients. Because no day 14 peak-response samples were available, the repertoires could be characterized only after the peak T cell response.

The CDR3 numbers 16 residues from cysteine through phenylalanine. The kept DNA is CDR3 alone, 48 bases in frame from the first base. V lost 5 bases and J lost 2 bases, and the count of bases not matched to a germline gene is 11. From the germline V gene (reference sequence), CDR1 is LNHDA and CDR2 is SQIVND. Concerning this clone itself: This clone's antigen is unknown. No much larger clone exists at a distance of one base, and base qualities are not known.

The sample consisted of peripheral blood, taken on day 0 of AZD1222 vaccination. This receptor chain uses TRBV19 and TRBJ2-5, with 7 central nucleotides matching TRBD1. The receptor's source is an adult in good health. The CDR3 in this case is CASSFPGQRGQETQYF. The nucleotide sequence is TGTGCCAGTAGTTTCCCGGGACAGCGAGGGCAAGAGACCCAGTACTTC. Reference TRBV19 and TRBJ2-5 genes cover what lies past the CDR3, so the full variable domain is DGGITQSPKYLFRKEGQNVTLSCEQNLNHDAMYWYRQDPGQGLRLIYYSQIVNDFQKGDIAEGYSVSREKKESFPLTVTSAQKNPTAFYLCASSFPGQRGQETQYFGPGTRLLVL.